Listed below are T cell receptor beta chains from one sample, sequenced in a study of siplizumab effects on memory and regulatory T cells. Data came from immunoSEQ multiplex PCR; TCRdb stores just in-frame clones and leaves some out. The sample lists approximately 110,000 clones, approximately 94% seen once, with about 0.34% in the top ten. Sequenced input: CD4+ T cells sorted from blood. All receptors derive from a human donor in good health. Both conserved end residues are part of each CDR3. The D gene is left open where the match is weak.

d_call	v_call	j_call	cdr3_aa	cdr3_nt
TRBD2	TRBV2	TRBJ2-1	CASSEGRGSYNEQFF	TGTGCCAGCAGTGAGGGGAGGGGCTCCTACAATGAGCAGTTCTTC
NA	TRBV18	TRBJ2-5	CASSPPRGQETQYF	TGTGCCAGCTCACCACCGAGGGGCCAGGAGACCCAGTACTTC
NA	TRBV7-3	TRBJ2-5	CASSLFPAGQETQYF	TGTGCCAGCAGCTTATTCCCGGCCGGCCAAGAGACCCAGTACTTC
TRBD2	TRBV9	TRBJ2-1	CASSVDATGGNEQFF	TGTGCCAGCAGCGTAGATGCGACGGGAGGAAATGAGCAGTTCTTC
NA	TRBV6-5	TRBJ2-2	CASSSGLGGNTGELFF	TGTGCCAGCAGTTCAGGGTTGGGCGGCAACACCGGGGAGCTGTTTTTT
NA	TRBV9	TRBJ1-1	CASSPRGNTEAFF	TGTGCCAGCAGCCCCCGGGGGAACACTGAAGCTTTCTTT
NA	TRBV5-6	TRBJ1-1	CASSLGLLGAEAFF	TGTGCCAGCAGCTTGGGACTCCTCGGGGCTGAAGCTTTCTTT
TRBD2	TRBV5-1	TRBJ2-5	CASSQGLAIVAETQYF	TGCGCCAGCAGCCAGGGACTAGCGATTGTGGCAGAGACCCAGTACTTC
NA	TRBV6-1	TRBJ2-3	CASRTGLQSTDTQYF	TGTGCCAGCAGGACGGGACTCCAAAGCACAGATACGCAGTATTTT
TRBD2	TRBV10-2	TRBJ2-3	CASSDSLQREGTDTQYF	TGCGCCAGCAGTGACTCTCTCCAGCGGGAGGGCACAGATACGCAGTATTTT
NA	TRBV29-1	TRBJ1-5	CSVAENSNQPQHF	TGCAGCGTTGCGGAAAATAGCAATCAGCCCCAGCATTTT
NA	TRBV27	TRBJ1-2	CASSSTSAGWQANGYTF	TGTGCCAGCAGTTCCACCTCGGCCGGGTGGCAGGCCAACGGCTACACCTTC